The 22 T cell receptor beta chains listed next were all sequenced from one sample in a study of CD8 T cells in Susac syndrome (dated by TCRdb to the late 2010s). Receptor amplification or capture employed the immunoSEQ multiplex PCR assay. RNA was extracted using the RNeasy kit, and roughly 0.5 to 1 ug of the RNA was reverse transcribed with random hexamers. TCRdb took the public reads, trimmed them with fastp at Q25, ran MiXCR for clone calling and kept in-frame beta chains. CDR3 protein sequences are deduplicated, and each keeps its most common genes and DNA. For this sample there are approximately 110,000 distinct CDR3 sequences; approximately 95% appear just once. The ten largest clones represent roughly 0.29% of the sample. Sequences were obtained from CD8+ T cells from PBMCs. The receptors here all came from a human donor with multiple sclerosis.

This chain joins TRBV9 and TRBJ1-2; no definite D call. Looked up from germline, CDR1 is SGDLS and CDR2 is YYNGEE. The CDR3 runs 14 residues. V shed 0 bases and J shed 4 bases, with 10 bases lying between them. CDR3 sequence (DNA): TGTGCCAGCAGCGTAGGAGCCCAAACCTATGGCTACACCTTC. It translates to CASSVGAQTYGYTF.

This rearrangement joins TRBV19 to TRBJ2-1; D not resolved. Germline values: CDR1 LNHDA, CDR2 SQIVND (reference sequence). This CDR3 comprises 15 residues. V lost 3 bases and J 4 bases, leaving 13 bases between the germline ends. CDR3 sequence: CASSMGPETYNEQFF. The CDR3 DNA sequence: TGTGCCAGTAGTATGGGCCCCGAAACGTACAATGAGCAGTTCTTC.

J is TRBJ2-7 and V is TRBV9; possibly TRBD1 for D (6 bases). The V gene lost 3 bases and the J gene lost 7 bases, with 14 bases spanning the gap. Germline-derived CDR1 and CDR2 are SGDLS and YYNGEE. The CDR3 runs 13 residues. The CDR3 loop is CASSEGHLSEQYF. The DNA of the CDR3 is TGTGCCAGCAGCGAGGGACATTTGAGTGAGCAGTACTTC.

The genes are TRBV30 and TRBJ1-5; no reliable D call. The CDR3 consists of 13 residues. From germline, CDR1 is GTSNPN and CDR2 SVGIG (reference sequence). V gave up 3 bases and J gave up 5 bases, with 11 bases separating them. As DNA, the CDR3 is TGTGCCTGGAGGGGAGGATGGGATCAGCCCCAGCATTTT. Residues: CAWRGGWDQPQHF.

The chain employs TRBV11-2 and TRBJ1-3; TRBD1 might be the D (6 bases). CDR3 length equals 16 residues. Germline CDR1 SGHAT, CDR2 FQNNGV. Trimming shortened V by 0 bases and J by 0 bases, and 9 bases separated the two germline ends. The CDR3 nucleotides read TGTGCCAGCAGCTTAGATCTGGGGGCCTCTGGAAACACCATATATTTT. It translates to CASSLDLGASGNTIYF.

The chain uses TRBV27 and TRBJ2-2; no definite D call. The V gene lost 7 bases and the J gene lost 6 bases, with 15 bases spanning the gap. This CDR3 has 14 amino acids. Germline V CDR1 and CDR2: MNHEY, SMNVEV (reference sequence). The CDR3 DNA follows: TGTGCCAGCAAAGAAAAACTCATGGCCGGGGAGCTGTTTTTT. Protein sequence: CASKEKLMAGELFF.

The CDR3 DNA follows: TGCAGCGCACGGGGGGGGGATGAAAACATTCAGTACTTC. Translating it yields CSARGGDENIQYF. The chain recombines TRBV29-1 with TRBJ2-4; 8 positions agree with TRBD2. With 7 bases clipped from V and 5 bases from J, the junction kept 7 bases outside the gene matches. Per germline, CDR1 SQVTM and CDR2 ANQGSEA. The CDR3 sequence is 13 residues long.

This rearrangement joins TRBV2 to TRBJ2-3; 11 nucleotides align to TRBD2. Germline loops: CDR1 SNHLY, CDR2 FYNNEI. This CDR3 comprises 16 residues. Germline trimming cut 9 bases from V and 1 base from J; bases unmatched to any gene: 9. CDR3 coding DNA: TGTGCCAGGACCACCCCGACTAGCGGGGGCACAGATACGCAGTATTTT. It specifies CARTTPTSGGTDTQYF.

The CDR3 spells CASEGDAGYTF. The CDR3 DNA reads TGTGCCAGCGAGGGGGATGCGGGCTACACCTTC. The chain links TRBV6-6 to TRBJ1-2, with D perhaps matching TRBD1 (6 bases). The CDR3 consists of 11 residues. Trimming shortened V by 8 bases and J by 8 bases, and 12 bases separated the two germline ends. CDR1 is MNHNY, CDR2 SVGAGI, per germline (reference sequence).

This clonotype was seen only once. This chain connects TRBV4-2 to TRBJ2-5; D gene ambiguous. V lost 0 bases, J lost 2 bases, and 7 bases lay in between. CDR1 is LGHNA and CDR2 is YNFKEQ in the germline V gene. The CDR3 has 14 residues. The CDR3 DNA is TGTGCCAGCAGCCAAGATTTCCGGCAAGAGACCCAGTACTTC. It encodes CASSQDFRQETQYF.

The genes are TRBV27 and TRBJ2-5; D gene ambiguous. Trimming took off 3 bases at V and 2 bases at J, with 10 bases between the two ends. Germline V gene sequence: CDR1 MNHEY, CDR2 SMNVEV (reference sequence). This CDR3 contains 14 residues. CDR3 DNA sequence: TGTGCCAGCAGTTTTTCAACAGAACAAGAGACCCAGTACTTC. Protein: CASSFSTEQETQYF.

V is TRBV27 and J is TRBJ2-7; maybe TRBD2 (5 bases). This CDR3 has 15 amino acids. Deletions cut 3 bases from V and 1 base from J, with 13 bases between. CDR1 MNHEY and CDR2 SMNVEV come from the germline V gene (reference sequence). The CDR3 loop reads CASSLGRLTSYEQYF. DNA of the CDR3: TGTGCCAGCAGTTTGGGCAGACTAACATCCTACGAGCAGTACTTC.

The chain links TRBV4-1 to TRBJ1-5; D is undetermined. The CDR3 has 14 residues. The V gene lost 0 bases and the J gene lost 3 bases, with 6 bases spanning the gap. CDR1 MGHRA and CDR2 YSYEKL come from the germline V gene. For the CDR3, the DNA is TGCGCCAGCAGCCAAGACGCATACAATCAGCCCCAGCATTTT. Translated, it gives CASSQDAYNQPQHF.

The chain recombines TRBV4-2 with TRBJ2-1; no definite D call. The length of the CDR3 is 13 residues. Germline V gene lookup returns CDR1 LGHNA and CDR2 YNFKEQ. V was shortened by 4 bases and J by 3 bases, with 7 bases between the two germline ends. The CDR3 DNA follows: TGTGCCAGCAGCCCAGACATCTACAATGAGCAGTTCTTC. Translating gives CASSPDIYNEQFF.

This chain uses TRBV6-1 with TRBJ1-3; no clear D. V gave up 2 bases and J gave up 8 bases, with 7 bases separating them. This CDR3 contains 12 residues. Germline values: CDR1 MNHNS, CDR2 SASEGT. The CDR3 loop reads CASSERRDTIYF. The DNA of the CDR3 is TGTGCCAGCAGTGAAAGGAGAGACACCATATATTTT.

This clonotype was seen only once. The chain is built from TRBV3-1 and TRBJ1-1; no definite D call. The germline CDR1 and CDR2 sequences are LGHDT and YNNKEL (reference sequence). CDR3 length: 14 amino acids. The V and J ends lost 2 bases and 1 base respectively, with 8 bases between them. The CDR3 protein is CASSQWRENTEAFF. CDR3 nucleotide sequence: TGTGCCAGCAGCCAATGGCGGGAGAACACTGAAGCTTTCTTT.

The genes are TRBV4-1 and TRBJ1-5; 8 bases line up with TRBD1. V dropped 0 bases and J dropped 7; count of bases not matched to a gene: 5. Germline values: CDR1 MGHRA, CDR2 YSYEKL. The CDR3 is 15 amino acids. CDR3 DNA sequence: TGCGCCAGCAGCCAAGATAGGACAGGGTTGCAGCCCCAGCATTTT. It translates to CASSQDRTGLQPQHF.

This clonotype has only one observation. The chain combines TRBV5-1 with TRBJ2-2; 7 nucleotides agree with TRBD1. J lost 4 bases, V lost 4 bases, and 7 bases had no gene match. Per germline, CDR1 SGHRS and CDR2 YFSETQ. The CDR3 is 15 amino acids. CDR3 DNA sequence: TGCGCCAGCAGCGCAGGGACAGAAAGCACCGGGGAGCTGTTTTTT. Its translation: CASSAGTESTGELFF.

This sequence joins TRBV19 and TRBJ2-3; 8 nucleotides line up with TRBD2. The J segment lost 3 bases and the V segment lost 5 bases, leaving 10 bases of the junction unmatched. Germline V gene sequence: CDR1 LNHDA, CDR2 SQIVND (reference sequence). The CDR3 extends over 16 amino acids. The CDR3: CASSPLGAGVTDTQYF. The CDR3 coding sequence is TGTGCCAGTAGTCCTCTGGGAGCGGGAGTGACAGATACGCAGTATTTT.

This chain uses TRBV11-1 with TRBJ1-1; possible D gene TRBD1, 5 bases. The length of the CDR3 is 15 residues. Germline CDR1 is SGHAT and CDR2 is FQDESV (reference sequence). The V gene lost 5 bases and the J gene lost 0 bases, with 13 bases spanning the gap. CDR3 DNA: TGTGCCAGCAGCCTGGGACTGGAAATGAACACTGAAGCTTTCTTT. Translation: CASSLGLEMNTEAFF. Together with reference TRBV11-1 and TRBJ1-1, the CDR3 gives the full variable domain: EAEVAQSPRYKITEKSQAVAFWCDPISGHATLYWYRQILGQGPELLVQFQDESVVDDSQLPKDRFSAERLKGVDSTLKIQPAELGDSAMYLCASSLGLEMNTEAFFGQGTRLTVV.

V and J are TRBV19 and TRBJ2-7; a weak D match, TRBD1 (6 bases). This CDR3 has 13 residues. Per the germline V gene, CDR1 is LNHDA and CDR2 is SQIVND (reference sequence). Trimming removed 5 bases at V and 1 base at J, with 9 bases between. CDR3 DNA: TGTGCCAGTAGTCGGCAGGGGTCCTACGAGCAGTACTTC. Translation: CASSRQGSYEQYF.

The chain is built from TRBV27 and TRBJ2-7; tentatively, D is TRBD1 (5 bases). V dropped 6 bases and J dropped 0 bases, with 9 bases sitting between them. The CDR3 totals 13 residues. Germline CDR1 MNHEY, CDR2 SMNVEV (reference sequence). CDR3 residues: CASSYRSSYEQYF. The CDR3 DNA is TGTGCCAGCAGCTACAGGAGCTCCTACGAGCAGTACTTC.